This TCR beta chain was recorded in a study of cytomegalovirus exposure and HLA in healthy donors. Background on the study: The 95 to 150 validation repertoires used a platform that matched the one used for the approximately 700 first-cohort repertoires, as a later analysis reported.

Of note for this clone: Its cognate antigen is unknown.

Findings of the study overall: Confirmation was obtained in vitro that a few CMV-associated chains are specific for CMV antigens. Cytomegalovirus association was listed for 170 or so TCR beta chains.

Only in-frame clones appear in the TCRdb table, and some are missing; sequencing was by immunoSEQ multiplex PCR. The sample holds over 110,000 clones, 70% to 90% seen once. The TCR comes from a man younger than 35 in good health and CMV-seropositive. The sample consisted of PBMCs.

In DNA form, the CDR3 reads TGTGCCAGCAGCCCTAGAAGACAGGGTAATGAAAAACTGTTTTTT. Encoded protein: CASSPRRQGNEKLFF. This sequence joins TRBV27 and TRBJ1-4; 7 nucleotides align to TRBD1. The CDR3 sequence is 15 residues long. Germline CDR1 MNHEY, CDR2 SMNVEV (reference sequence). The junction had 8 bases not matched to a gene; V was cut back by 6 bases and J by 4 bases.